This entry lists 26 T cell receptor beta chains sequenced from one sample in a study of T-cell reconstitution after alpha-beta-depleted transplantation in children. Unique molecular identifiers were used in preparing the TCRbeta library. MiXCR, applied by TCRdb to the PCR reads, yields one record per CDR3 protein. The profile shows around 100,000 distinct CDR3 sequences, around 7.8% of them singletons. This specimen was PBMCs, taken before TCRalphabeta/CD19-depleted stem cell transplant. These receptors all stem from a boy aged 2 to 10 with acute lymphoblastic leukemia, due to receive a stem cell transplant.

This clonotype has a count of ten or more. This chain links TRBV10-2 with TRBJ1-5; no clear D. The CDR3 spans 15 residues. The V end was cut by 2 bases, the J end by 2 bases, with 10 bases between. CDR1 and CDR2 from the germline V gene are WSHSY and SAAADI. CDR3 region: CASSEAQAGNQPQHF. CDR3 nucleotide sequence: TGCGCCAGCAGTGAGGCCCAAGCGGGCAATCAGCCCCAGCATTTT.

The sample holds many counts of this clonotype. The CDR3 region has the DNA TGTGCCAGCAGCCAAGTCCTACGCGCGAACACTGAAGCTTTCTTT. Encoded protein: CASSQVLRANTEAFF. The chain links TRBV4-2 to TRBJ1-1; D gene uncertain. CDR1 and CDR2 from the germline V gene are LGHNA and YNFKEQ. Trimming removed 1 base at V and 1 base at J, with 10 bases between. The CDR3 runs to 15 residues.

The sample holds many counts of this clonotype. The chain joins TRBV20-1 to TRBJ2-1; 7 nucleotides match TRBD1. V lost 5 bases and J lost 9; bases outside the gene matches: 10. The germline V gene has CDR1 DFQATT and CDR2 SNEGSKA (reference sequence). This CDR3 spans 13 amino acids. CDR3 sequence reads: CSAFRDSTIEQFF. The DNA for the CDR3 is TGCAGTGCTTTCCGGGACAGCACGATTGAGCAGTTCTTC.

Only a few counts were recorded for this clonotype. V and J are TRBV29-1 and TRBJ1-4, with D possibly TRBD1 on 5 matching bases. V was cut by 8 bases and J by 3 bases, with 10 bases left in between. The CDR3 runs 12 residues. Germline V gene lookup returns CDR1 SQVTM and CDR2 ANQGSEA. The CDR3 sequence is CSRGVPNEKLFF. In nucleotides, the CDR3 is TGCAGCCGGGGGGTCCCTAATGAAAAACTGTTTTTT. The full variable domain, completed using reference TRBV29-1 and TRBJ1-4, is SAVISQKPSRDICQRGTSLTIQCQVDSQVTMMFWYRQQPGQSLTLIATANQGSEATYESGFVIDKFPISRPNLTFSTLTVSNMSPEDSSIYLCSRGVPNEKLFFGSGTQLSVL.

The chain links TRBV3-1 to TRBJ2-7, with D perhaps matching TRBD2 (6 bases). CDR3 length equals 16 residues. Germline-derived CDR1 and CDR2 are LGHDT and YNNKEL (reference sequence). Deletions cut 8 bases from V and 5 bases from J, with 25 bases between. In DNA form, the CDR3 reads TGTGCCAGCTCCAAAGATTTAACTAGCTGGGGGGACGAGCAGTACTTC. Protein product: CASSKDLTSWGDEQYF.

V and J are TRBV12-3 or TRBV12-4 and TRBJ2-1, with 12 positions matching TRBD2. Trimming took 4 bases from V and 4 from J; bases not matched to a gene: 8. This CDR3 has 17 amino acids. The CDR3 DNA follows: TGTGCCAGCAGTTACCGCGGACTAGCGGGGTTATACAATGAGCAGTTCTTC. This sequence encodes CASSYRGLAGLYNEQFF.

The gene calls are TRBV9 and TRBJ2-5; D not resolved. V was shortened by 3 bases and J by 1 base, with 4 bases between the two germline ends. This CDR3 has 12 amino acids. Germline V lookup: CDR1 SGDLS, CDR2 YYNGEE. CDR3 DNA: TGTGCCAGCAGCGCAGGCCAAGAGACCCAGTACTTC. Its translation is CASSAGQETQYF. Together with reference TRBV9 and TRBJ2-5, the CDR3 gives the full variable domain: DSGVTQTPKHLITATGQRVTLRCSPRSGDLSVYWYQQSLDQGLQFLIQYYNGEERAKGNILERFSAQQFPDLHSELNLSSLELGDSALYFCASSAGQETQYFGPGTRLLVL.

This clonotype appeared many times. The chain combines TRBV11-2 with TRBJ1-4; D remains ambiguous. V was clipped by 3 bases and J by 8 bases, with 13 bases between them. Per germline, CDR1 SGHAT and CDR2 FQNNGV. This CDR3 has 14 residues. For the CDR3, the DNA is TGTGCCAGCAGCTTCGGGGATGTAAGGGAAAAACTGTTTTTT. Translation: CASSFGDVREKLFF.

At least ten counts were recorded for this clonotype. This rearrangement joins TRBV7-6 to TRBJ1-3; a possible D gene is TRBD1 (5 bases). V lost 2 bases, J lost 4 bases, and 15 bases lay in between. CDR3 size: 16 residues. In germline, CDR1 is SGHVS, CDR2 FNYEAQ. CDR3 protein: CASSLSGGTLGNTIYF. The CDR3 region has the DNA TGTGCCAGCAGCTTATCGGGAGGGACCTTAGGAAACACCATATATTTT.

The chain carries TRBV6-1 and TRBJ2-1, with 10 bases matching TRBD1. There are 14 residues in the CDR3. Germline CDR1 and CDR2: MNHNS and SASEGT. V shed 10 bases, J shed 9 bases, and the junction held 12 bases outside the gene matches. The CDR3 reads CATLVGQGSFEQFF. The CDR3 coding sequence is TGTGCCACCTTGGTGGGACAGGGGAGTTTTGAGCAGTTCTTC.

The chain recombines TRBV4-2 with TRBJ1-2; the match to TRBD1 covers 7 bases. The CDR3 is made up of 14 amino acids. Germline CDR1 LGHNA, CDR2 YNFKEQ. Losses at the gene ends were 8 bases for V and 4 bases for J; bases not matched to a gene: 10. The CDR3 DNA reads as TGTGCCAGCCAAGATCCGACAGGGAGCTATGGCTACACCTTC. Protein product: CASQDPTGSYGYTF.

This clonotype has ten or more counts. The gene calls are TRBV12-3 or TRBV12-4 and TRBJ2-1; 8 nucleotides match TRBD2. The J segment lost 3 bases and the V segment lost 3 bases, leaving 4 bases of the junction unmatched. This CDR3 comprises 15 residues. The CDR3 nucleotides read TGTGCCAGCAGTTTTCTACTAGCGGACTACAATGAGCAGTTCTTC. It encodes CASSFLLADYNEQFF.

This clonotype was seen a few times. V usage is TRBV3-1 and J usage is TRBJ2-7; tentatively, D is TRBD2 (6 bases). Trimming cost V 0 bases and J 3 bases, with 12 bases left between them. Germline lookup yields CDR1 LGHDT and CDR2 YNNKEL (reference sequence). The CDR3 has 15 residues. CDR3 nucleotides: TGTGCCAGCAGCCAAGAGTGGGGAGGTAGCTACGAGCAGTACTTC. It is translated as CASSQEWGGSYEQYF.

This clonotype was observed a few times. V and J are TRBV3-1 and TRBJ1-6; 8 bases align to TRBD1. The V segment lost 2 bases and the J segment 11 bases; nucleotides outside the gene matches: 8. The CDR3 extends over 15 amino acids. The germline V gene encodes CDR1 LGHDT and CDR2 YNNKEL (reference sequence). In nucleotides, the CDR3 is TGTGCCAGCAGCCAAAGTGACAGGGGCGGGACACCCCTCCACTTT. As protein: CASSQSDRGGTPLHF.

This clonotype showed up many times. The V gene is TRBV7-3, the J gene TRBJ2-1; 9 nucleotides line up with TRBD2. This CDR3 comprises 19 residues. Germline CDR1 and CDR2: SGHTA and FQGTGA. V gave up 5 bases and J gave up 0 bases; unmatched junction bases: 14. The CDR3 reads CASSPQTLRGGSSYNEQFF. In nucleotides, the CDR3 is TGTGCCAGCAGCCCCCAAACTTTGCGGGGGGGGAGCTCCTACAATGAGCAGTTCTTC.

This clonotype was detected ten times or more. The chain uses TRBV9 and TRBJ1-6; 9 bases match TRBD1. The CDR3 sequence is 14 residues long. Germline V gene data show CDR1 as SGDLS and CDR2 as YYNGEE. V gave up 2 bases and J gave up 6 bases; unmatched junction bases: 0. CDR3 coding DNA: TGTGCCAGCAGCGTGACAGGGGGTAATTCACCCCTCCACTTT. Translating gives CASSVTGGNSPLHF.

This clonotype was seen a handful of times. The chain has TRBV12-3 or TRBV12-4 and TRBJ2-4, with a possible D match to TRBD2 (6 bases). This CDR3 is 16 amino acids long. V was clipped by 4 bases and J by 0 bases, with 13 bases between them. CDR3 residues: CASSYRVGLAKNIQYF. CDR3 sequence (DNA): TGTGCCAGCAGTTATCGGGTGGGACTAGCCAAAAACATTCAGTACTTC.

As to this clonotype: In this CDR3 the conserved last residue, phenylalanine or tryptophan, is missing, so a read error is likely. In nucleotides, the CDR3 is TGTGCCAGCAGCGTACAACAGAACACTGAAGCTTTCTCT. Its translation is CASSVQQNTEAFS. This sequence joins TRBV9 and TRBJ1-1; D gene unclear. The CDR3 has 13 amino acids. Germline-derived CDR1 and CDR2 are SGDLS and YYNGEE. V dropped 1 base and J dropped 1 base, with 5 bases sitting between them.

This clonotype has ten or more counts. The V and J genes are TRBV7-2 and TRBJ2-3; a possible D gene is TRBD2 (5 bases). The CDR3 sequence is 15 residues long. Trimming pared 0 bases from V and 2 bases from J, leaving 9 bases between. Germline V gives CDR1 SGHTA, CDR2 FQGNSA. CDR3 bases: TGTGCCAGCAGCTTAGCTAGCGTAACCACAGATACGCAGTATTTT. Its protein product is CASSLASVTTDTQYF.

This clonotype was detected ten times or more. The chain couples TRBV4-1 to TRBJ1-1; TRBD1 might be the D (6 bases). This CDR3 contains 16 residues. Germline V gene data show CDR1 as MGHRA and CDR2 as YSYEKL. The V end was cut by 0 bases, the J end by 1 base, with 12 bases between. DNA for the CDR3: TGCGCCAGCAGCCAAGACGCGACAGGACCGAACACTGAAGCTTTCTTT. It specifies CASSQDATGPNTEAFF.

This clonotype was picked up many times. J is TRBJ1-1 and V is TRBV6-1; possible D gene TRBD1, 5 bases. Germline V gives CDR1 MNHNS, CDR2 SASEGT. V dropped 2 bases and J dropped 10 bases, with 20 bases sitting between them. This CDR3 contains 15 residues. CDR3 coding DNA: TGTGCCAGCAGTGAAATGGAGGTTGGAACGGGACCAGCTTTCTTT. Residues: CASSEMEVGTGPAFF.

This clonotype was observed at least ten times. This rearrangement joins TRBV20-1 to TRBJ1-1, with a weak D call TRBD1 (6 bases). V was trimmed by 5 bases and J by 9 bases, leaving 16 bases between them. The CDR3 is 12 amino acids. Looked up from germline, CDR1 is DFQATT and CDR2 is SNEGSKA (reference sequence). The CDR3 DNA reads TGCAGTGCTGAGGGGCGCAGGGACAAAGCTTTCTTT. This gives the protein CSAEGRRDKAFF.

This clonotype was seen ten or more times. The chain links TRBV28 to TRBJ2-1, with 7 bases identical to TRBD2. Per germline, CDR1 MDHEN and CDR2 SYDVKM. The CDR3 sequence is 14 residues long. The V gene end was trimmed by 3 bases and the J gene end by 5 bases; junction bases not matched to a gene: 4. In DNA, the CDR3 is TGTGCCAGCAGTTTGAGCCTAGCGGACAATGAGCAGTTCTTC. It yields the protein CASSLSLADNEQFF. The whole variable domain, remainder taken from reference TRBV28 and TRBJ2-1, is DVKVTQSSRYLVKRTGEKVFLECVQDMDHENMFWYRQDPGLGLRLIYFSYDVKMKEKGDIPEGYSVSREKKERFSLILESASTNQTSMYLCASSLSLADNEQFFGPGTRLTVL.

This clonotype has at least ten counts. The V call is TRBV5-1, the J call TRBJ1-1; D possibly corresponds to TRBD1 (5 bases). V dropped 5 bases and J dropped 1 base, with 12 bases sitting between them. CDR1 and CDR2 from the germline V gene are SGHRS and YFSETQ. The CDR3 loop spans 14 amino acids. The CDR3 coding sequence is TGCGCCAGCAGAGCCGGGACCAAGAACACTGAAGCTTTCTTT. Translating it yields CASRAGTKNTEAFF.

This clonotype was seen ten or more times. V usage is TRBV11-2 and J usage is TRBJ1-2; the match to TRBD1 covers 8 bases. CDR3 size: 14 residues. J gave up 2 bases and V 5 bases, and 4 bases lay outside the gene matches. Germline CDR1 reads SGHAT; CDR2 reads FQNNGV. The CDR3 loop is CASSPWDRNYGYTF. DNA for the CDR3: TGTGCCAGCAGCCCATGGGACAGGAACTATGGCTACACCTTC.

This clonotype was seen at least ten times. The V and J genes are TRBV13 and TRBJ2-7, with 8 bases matching TRBD1. Germline V gene lookup returns CDR1 PRHDT and CDR2 FYEKMQ (reference sequence). V shed 4 bases and J 2 bases; nucleotides not matched to a gene: 4. The CDR3 loop spans 14 amino acids. The CDR3 bases are TGTGCCAGCAGCTGGGGGGACAGGCCCTACGAGCAGTACTTC. As protein: CASSWGDRPYEQYF. The whole variable domain, remainder taken from reference TRBV13 and TRBJ2-7, is AAGVIQSPRHLIKEKRETATLKCYPIPRHDTVYWYQQGPGQDPQFLISFYEKMQSDKGSIPDRFSAQQFSDYHSELNMSSLELGDSALYFCASSWGDRPYEQYFGPGTRLTVT.